This T cell receptor (beta chain) was captured by sequencing in a study of OX40 agonist ivuxolimab in advanced cancers. Study-wide results and caveats: Circulating CD4+ and CD8+ T cells showed clonal expansion by week 6 at 0.1 to 3.0 mg/kg. Partly responding patients at 0.1-3.0 mg/kg showed some of the smallest clonal expansion. Among some nonresponders, normalized T-cell clonal expansion was also low.

Worth noting for this clone: Antigen specificity is unknown.

Method: immunoSEQ multiplex PCR; TCRdb's copy keeps in-frame clones and lacks some. This sample has roughly 19,000 clones; roughly four fifths occur once, and the top ten carry approximately 3.9%. CDR1 and CDR2 from the germline V gene are SGDLS and YYNGEE. This CDR3 comprises 13 residues. V was shortened by 0 bases and J by 8 bases, with 11 bases between the two germline ends. The chain links TRBV9 to TRBJ1-1; tentative D call: TRBD1 (6 bases). The source of this sequence is an adult with an advanced solid tumor such as melanoma, head and neck, liver or kidney cancer. The sequencing here drew on CD4+ or CD8+ T cells sorted from blood, taken in a trial of the OX40 agonist ivuxolimab. The CDR3 bases are TGTGCCAGCAGCGTAGGTGGGGGCCGAGAAGCTTTCTTT. It is translated as CASSVGGGREAFF.